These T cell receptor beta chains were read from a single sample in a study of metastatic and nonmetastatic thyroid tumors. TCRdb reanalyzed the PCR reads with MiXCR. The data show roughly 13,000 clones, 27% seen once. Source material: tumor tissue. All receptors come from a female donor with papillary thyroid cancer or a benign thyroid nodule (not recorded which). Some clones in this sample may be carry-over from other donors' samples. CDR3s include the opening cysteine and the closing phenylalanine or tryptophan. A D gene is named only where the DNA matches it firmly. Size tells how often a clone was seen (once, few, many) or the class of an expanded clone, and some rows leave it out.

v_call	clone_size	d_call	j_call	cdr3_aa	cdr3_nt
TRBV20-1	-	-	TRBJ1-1	CSARGQGWHTEAFF	TGCAGTGCTAGAGGGCAGGGGTGGCACACTGAAGCTTTCTTT
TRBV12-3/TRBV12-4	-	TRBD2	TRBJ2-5	CASSLGGLAGAYETQYF	TGTGCCAGCAGTTTAGGGGGACTAGCGGGAGCGTATGAGACCCAGTACTTC
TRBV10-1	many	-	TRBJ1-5	CASRSDKGLGQPQHF	TGCGCCAGCAGGTCAGACAAAGGTTTAGGGCAGCCCCAGCATTTT
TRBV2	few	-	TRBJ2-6	CASSTQFSGANVLTF	TGTGCCAGCAGTACACAATTCTCTGGGGCCAACGTCCTGACTTTC
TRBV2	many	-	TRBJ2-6	CASSVASSGANVLTF	TGTGCCAGCAGTGTAGCGAGCTCTGGGGCCAACGTCCTGACTTTC
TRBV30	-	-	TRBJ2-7	CASSLEGSQGTYEQYF	TGTGCCAGCAGCTTAGAGGGTAGTCAGGGTACCTACGAGCAGTACTTC
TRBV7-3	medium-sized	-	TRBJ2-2	CASSLSGGEGRGELFF	TGTGCCAGCAGCTTAAGTGGGGGAGAGGGACGAGGGGAGCTGTTTTTT
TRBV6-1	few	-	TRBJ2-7	CASSEQEQGYSYEQYF	TGTGCCAGCAGTGAACAGGAACAGGGCTACTCCTACGAGCAGTACTTC
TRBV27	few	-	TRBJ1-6	CASTREVNSPLHF	TGTGCCAGCACAAGGGAAGTTAATTCACCCCTCCACTTT
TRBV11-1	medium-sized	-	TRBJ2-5	CASSVDTYQETQYF	TGTGCCAGCAGCGTCGACACGTACCAAGAGACCCAGTACTTC
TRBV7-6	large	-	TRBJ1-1	CASSLRAGSNTEAFF	TGTGCCAGCAGCTTAAGGGCAGGGTCGAACACTGAAGCTTTCTTT
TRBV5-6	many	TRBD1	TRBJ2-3	CASSWTGEDTQYF	TGTGCCAGCAGCTGGACAGGGGAAGATACGCAGTATTTT
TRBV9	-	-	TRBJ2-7	CASSGGATYEQYF	TGTGCCAGCAGCGGAGGGGCTACCTACGAGCAGTACTTC
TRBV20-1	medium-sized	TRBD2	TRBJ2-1	CSARVLAENEQFF	TGCAGTGCTAGAGTACTAGCGGAGAATGAGCAGTTCTTC
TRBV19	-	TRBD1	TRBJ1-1	CASSRTGNTEAFF	TGTGCCAGTAGTAGGACAGGGAACACTGAAGCTTTCTTT
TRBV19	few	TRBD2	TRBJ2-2	CPGTSGPGELFF	TGTCCTGGGACTAGCGGCCCCGGGGAGCTGTTTTTT
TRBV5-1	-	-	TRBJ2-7	CASSLAPGSSYEQYF	TGCGCCAGCAGCTTGGCCCCTGGGAGCTCCTACGAGCAGTACTTC
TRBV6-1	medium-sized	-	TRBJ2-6	CASSDWTAGANVLTF	TGTGCCAGCAGTGATTGGACAGCTGGGGCCAACGTCCTGACTTTC
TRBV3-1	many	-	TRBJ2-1	CASSHRERSSYNEQFF	TGTGCCAGCAGCCATAGGGAGCGGTCCTCCTACAATGAGCAGTTCTTC
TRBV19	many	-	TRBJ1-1	CASSRGMNTEAFF	TGTGCCAGTAGTAGGGGAATGAACACTGAAGCTTTCTTT
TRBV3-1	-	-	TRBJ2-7	CASSDEFDPNEQYF	TGTGCCAGCAGCGACGAATTTGACCCCAACGAGCAGTACTTC
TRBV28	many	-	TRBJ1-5	CASGGFGQPQHF	TGTGCCAGCGGGGGTTTCGGGCAGCCCCAGCATTTT
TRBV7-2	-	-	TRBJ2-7	CASSLGDTLWYEQYF	TGTGCCAGCAGCTTAGGGGACACCCTATGGTACGAGCAGTACTTC
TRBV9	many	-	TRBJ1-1	CASSVGGRNTEAFF	TGTGCCAGCAGCGTAGGGGGCAGGAACACTGAAGCTTTCTTT
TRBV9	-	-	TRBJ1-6	CASSVDGDNSPLHF	TGTGCCAGCAGCGTCGACGGAGATAATTCACCCCTCCACTTT
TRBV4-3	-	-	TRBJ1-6	CASSQDAAGDNSPLHF	TGCGCCAGCAGCCAAGATGCGGCGGGGGATAATTCACCCCTCCACTTT